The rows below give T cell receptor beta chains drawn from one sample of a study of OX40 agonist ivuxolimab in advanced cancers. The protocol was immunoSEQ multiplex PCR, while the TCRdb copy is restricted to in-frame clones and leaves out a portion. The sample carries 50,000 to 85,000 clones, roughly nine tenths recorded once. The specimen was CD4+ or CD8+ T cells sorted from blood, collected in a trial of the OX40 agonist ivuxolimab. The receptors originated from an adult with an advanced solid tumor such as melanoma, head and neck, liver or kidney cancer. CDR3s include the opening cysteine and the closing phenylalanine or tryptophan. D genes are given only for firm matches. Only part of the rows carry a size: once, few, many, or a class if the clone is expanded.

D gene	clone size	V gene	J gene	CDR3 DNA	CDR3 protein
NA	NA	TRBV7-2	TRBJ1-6	TGTGCCAGCAGCTTAAGAGGGGGGCAAACGAATTCACCCCTCCACTTT	CASSLRGGQTNSPLHF
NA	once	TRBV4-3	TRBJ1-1	TGCGCCAGCAGCCAAGAGTCAGCCTCGAACACTGAAGCTTTCTTT	CASSQESASNTEAFF
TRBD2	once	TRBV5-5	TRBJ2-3	TGTGCCAGCAGCTTGGTTACTAGCGGGGGGAGCACAGATACGCAGTATTTT	CASSLVTSGGSTDTQYF
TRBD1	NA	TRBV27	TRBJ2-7	TGTGCCAGCACCCGGGACAGTCCTCCCTACGAGCAGTACTTC	CASTRDSPPYEQYF
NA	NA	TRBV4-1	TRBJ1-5	TGCGCCAGCAGCCAGGGGGCGTTCAATCAGCCCCAGCATTTT	CASSQGAFNQPQHF
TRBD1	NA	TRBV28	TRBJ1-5	TGTGCCAGCAGTTTCCTTCTAGGACAGGGAGCAGGTTCAAGCAATCAGCCCCAGCATTTT	CASSFLLGQGAGSSNQPQHF
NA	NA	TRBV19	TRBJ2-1	TGTGCCAGTAGTATTCAACTGCCCCTGGATGAGCAGTTCTTC	CASSIQLPLDEQFF
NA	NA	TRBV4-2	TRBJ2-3	TGTGCCAGCAGCTCAAACGCTAGTCCTAGCACAGATACGCAGTATTTT	CASSSNASPSTDTQYF
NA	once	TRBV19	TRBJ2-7	TGTGCCAGTAGTAACTCAGGAAAATACGAGCAGTACTTC	CASSNSGKYEQYF
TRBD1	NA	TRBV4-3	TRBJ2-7	TGCGCCAGCAGCCAAGGGGGACAGGGGATCTACGAGCAGTACTTC	CASSQGGQGIYEQYF
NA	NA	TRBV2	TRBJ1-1	TGTGCCAGTAGAATCGGGTGGAACACTGAAGCTTTCTTT	CASRIGWNTEAFF
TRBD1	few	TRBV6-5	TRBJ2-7	TGTGCCAGCAGTACCGGACAGGTGAAGTCCTACGAGCAGTACTTC	CASSTGQVKSYEQYF
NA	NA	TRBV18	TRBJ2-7	TGTGCCAGCTCACCACAGACAGGCAGGGACGAGCAGTACTTC	CASSPQTGRDEQYF
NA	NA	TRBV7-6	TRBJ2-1	TGTGCCAGCAGCTTAGTGGGTCTCCCAGCGTTCTTC	CASSLVGLPAFF
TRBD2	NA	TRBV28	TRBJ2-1	TGTGCCAGCAGTTTCCGTCTACTAGCGGGAGAATACAATGAGCAGTTCTTC	CASSFRLLAGEYNEQFF
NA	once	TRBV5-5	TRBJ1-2	TGTGCCAGCAGCTTTTCATCTAACAGTTATCAGTATGGCTACACCTTC	CASSFSSNSYQYGYTF
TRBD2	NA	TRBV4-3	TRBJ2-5	TGCGCCAGCAGCCAAGAGGCAGCGGGAGGGCGGGAGACCCAGTACTTC	CASSQEAAGGRETQYF
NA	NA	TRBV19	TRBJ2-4	TGTGCCAGTAGTGAACAGGGAGTAGCCAAAAACATTCAGTACTTC	CASSEQGVAKNIQYF
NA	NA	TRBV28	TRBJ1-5	TGTGCCAGCAGTTTGGGCAGGGTGCAGCCCCAGCATTTT	CASSLGRVQPQHF
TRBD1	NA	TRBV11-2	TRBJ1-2	TGTGCCAGCAGCCCGGGACAGGGTTCTAACTATGGCTACACCTTC	CASSPGQGSNYGYTF
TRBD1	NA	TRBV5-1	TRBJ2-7	TGCGCCAGCAGCTTGGGTTGGGCGGGACAGGAATCCTACGAGCAGTACTTC	CASSLGWAGQESYEQYF
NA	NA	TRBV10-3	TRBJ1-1	TGTGCCATCAGTGGGAGAAATTACCTGGGAGAAGCTTTCTTT	CAISGRNYLGEAFF
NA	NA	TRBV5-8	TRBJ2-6	TGTGCCAGCAGCTTGAGGGGGATCTCTGGGGCCAACGTCCTGACTTTC	CASSLRGISGANVLTF
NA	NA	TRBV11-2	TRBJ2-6	TGTGCCAGCAGCTACACTTTCTCCGGGGCCAACGTCCTGACTTTC	CASSYTFSGANVLTF
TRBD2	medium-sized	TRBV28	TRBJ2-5	TGTGCCAGCAGTGTTACGCATAGCGGGATATACCAAGAGACCCAGTACTTC	CASSVTHSGIYQETQYF
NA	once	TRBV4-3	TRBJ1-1	TGCGCCAGCAGCCAAGAAGTCAAAGGGGCTTTGTCGGACACTGAAGCTTTCTTT	CASSQEVKGALSDTEAFF
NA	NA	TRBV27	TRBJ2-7	TGTGCCAGCACCATTGCTTGGGGGCAGTCCTACGAGCAGTACTTC	CASTIAWGQSYEQYF